These 22 T cell receptor beta chains were all obtained from the same sample, sequenced in a study of response to subunit inactivated influenza vaccine. TCRdb re-called the RT-PCR reads through MiXCR, storing one row per CDR3 protein. The repertoire holds under 550,000 distinct CDR3 sequences, with approximately 7.2% as singletons. The sequenced sample was PBMCs from blood, obtained around 2 years after vaccination. These receptors all stem from a man aged 50-75 years who received an inactivated influenza vaccine.

The J gene is TRBJ1-5, the V gene TRBV15, with D tentatively TRBD1 (5 bases). This CDR3 comprises 13 residues. Germline V gene sequence: CDR1 LNHNV, CDR2 YYDKDF (reference sequence). Trimming took 7 bases from V and 5 from J, leaving 12 bases between them. In DNA form, the CDR3 reads TGTGCCACCAAACGGTGGGGGGATCAGCCCCAGCATTTT. Residues: CATKRWGDQPQHF.

This chain uses TRBV28 with TRBJ2-1, with D tentatively TRBD1 (5 bases). The CDR3 contains 13 residues. Germline V lookup: CDR1 MDHEN, CDR2 SYDVKM. The CDR3, as DNA: TGTGCTCCCAGGGCAGTCCCCTCGAATGAGCAGTTCTTC. This gives the protein CAPRAVPSNEQFF.

This clonotype came up a few times. The chain couples TRBV2 to TRBJ1-2, with 8 bases identical to TRBD1. Germline-derived CDR1 and CDR2 are SNHLY and FYNNEI. Trimming at V came to 6 bases and at J to 7 bases, leaving 10 bases not matched to a gene. This CDR3 is built from 14 residues. The CDR3: CASRSRGQSSGYTF. The CDR3 DNA is TGTGCCAGCAGGAGCAGGGGGCAAAGTAGTGGCTACACCTTC.

This clonotype has at least ten counts. The CDR3 bases are TGCGCCAGCAGCTCCGACAGGGTCGGCAATGAGCAGTTCTTC. It is translated as CASSSDRVGNEQFF. The chain has TRBV5-1 and TRBJ2-1; 7 nucleotides line up with TRBD1. This CDR3 is built from 14 residues. Germline V gene sequence: CDR1 SGHRS, CDR2 YFSETQ. Unmatched junction bases numbered 6, after V lost 3 bases and J lost 6 bases.

This clonotype showed up many times. The chain has TRBV12-3 or TRBV12-4 and TRBJ2-2; TRBD2 matches at 9 bases. With V trimmed by 3 bases and J by 4 bases, 12 bases remained unmatched. The length of the CDR3 is 18 residues. The CDR3 DNA follows: TGTGCCAGCAGTTTCACCATGAGGCTAGCGGGGATCACCGGGGAGCTGTTTTTT. This translates into CASSFTMRLAGITGELFF.

The chain combines TRBV11-2 with TRBJ2-3, with D unclear. Germline-derived CDR1 and CDR2 are SGHAT and FQNNGV. Trimming stripped 7 bases from V and 6 bases from J, with 14 bases between. This CDR3 comprises 13 residues. The CDR3 sequence is CASTTKFTDTQYF. The CDR3 DNA reads as TGTGCCAGCACCACGAAGTTCACTGATACGCAGTATTTT. Supplemented by reference TRBV11-2 and TRBJ2-3, the full variable domain reads EAGVAQSPRYKIIEKRQSVAFWCNPISGHATLYWYQQILGQGPKLLIQFQNNGVVDDSQLPKDRFSAERLKGVDSTLKIQPAKLEDSAVYLCASTTKFTDTQYFGPGTRLTVL.

The chain links TRBV2 to TRBJ1-2; 10 positions agree with TRBD1. The CDR3 has 14 amino acids. The V gene's germline CDR1 is SNHLY and CDR2 FYNNEI. V was pared by 2 bases and J by 6 bases, with 3 bases of the junction left unmatched. CDR3 sequence reads: CASSEWDRGNGYTF. Written as DNA, the CDR3 is TGTGCCAGCAGTGAATGGGACAGGGGAAATGGCTACACCTTC. Combining the CDR3 with reference TRBV2 and TRBJ1-2 gives the whole variable domain EPEVTQTPSHQVTQMGQEVILRCVPISNHLYFYWYRQILGQKVEFLVSFYNNEISEKSEIFDDQFSVERPDGSNFTLKIRSTKLEDSAMYFCASSEWDRGNGYTFGSGTRLTVV.

In its sample, this clonotype was seen a few times. V is TRBV14 and J is TRBJ2-4; D might be TRBD1 (6 bases). CDR1 is SGHDN, CDR2 FVKESK, per germline. The length of the CDR3 is 13 residues. Trimming took off 4 bases at V and 8 bases at J, with 12 bases between the two ends. This CDR3 reads CASSLQGPDIQYF. The CDR3 bases are TGTGCCAGCAGCCTGCAGGGGCCGGACATTCAGTACTTC. The variable domain in full, with the rest retrieved from reference TRBV14 and TRBJ2-4, is EAGVTQFPSHSVIEKGQTVTLRCDPISGHDNLYWYRRVMGKEIKFLLHFVKESKQDESGMPNNRFLAERTGGTYSTLKVQPAELEDSGVYFCASSLQGPDIQYFGAGTRLSVL.

This clonotype has a count of ten or more. The rearrangement uses TRBV5-6 and TRBJ1-4, with a possible D match to TRBD1 (6 bases). Looked up from germline, CDR1 is SGHDT and CDR2 is YYEEEE. Trimming stripped 4 bases from V and 10 bases from J, with 14 bases between. This CDR3 region has 13 residues. The CDR3, as DNA: TGTGCCAGCAGCACGTTCCGAGGGGGAAAACTGTTTTTT. Translating it yields CASSTFRGGKLFF.

The table lists this clonotype with many counts. V is TRBV29-1 and J is TRBJ2-5; weak D call: TRBD2 (5 bases). The CDR3 totals 13 residues. Trimming shortened V by 2 bases and J by 7 bases, and 14 bases separated the two germline ends. Germline CDR1 is SQVTM and CDR2 is ANQGSEA. CDR3 in DNA: TGCAGCGTTGAAATTTCTCCCCGGGGGACCCAGTACTTC. Protein product: CSVEISPRGTQYF. The whole variable domain, filled in from reference TRBV29-1 and TRBJ2-5, reads SAVISQKPSRDICQRGTSLTIQCQVDSQVTMMFWYRQQPGQSLTLIATANQGSEATYESGFVIDKFPISRPNLTFSTLTVSNMSPEDSSIYLCSVEISPRGTQYFGPGTRLLVL.

This clonotype appeared many times. This chain joins TRBV3-1 and TRBJ1-6; 8 bases align to TRBD1. The CDR3 spans 15 residues. The germline CDR1 and CDR2 sequences are LGHDT and YNNKEL (reference sequence). The V and J ends lost 1 base and 7 bases, in that order; junction bases with no gene match: 3. CDR3: CASSQGTGHNSPLHF. Written as DNA, the CDR3 is TGTGCCAGCAGCCAAGGGACAGGGCACAATTCACCCCTCCACTTT.

This clonotype has a count of ten or more. V and J are TRBV18 and TRBJ1-5, with D uncertain. Germline V gene lookup returns CDR1 KGHSH and CDR2 LQKENI. The CDR3 length is 13 residues. Trimming took 4 bases from V and 4 from J, leaving 8 bases between them. CDR3: CASSLKPNQPQHF. In DNA, the CDR3 is TGTGCCAGCTCACTAAAACCGAATCAGCCCCAGCATTTT.

To note about this clonotype: The germline gene is not matched at one end of the junction; a read error may be the cause. The chain links TRBV3-1 to TRBJ2-1; TRBD2 matches at 13 bases. The CDR3 runs to 13 residues. Germline V CDR1 and CDR2: LGHDT, YNNKEL (reference sequence). This CDR3 reads CASSQQTSGGIVF. DNA of the CDR3: TGTGCCAGCAGCCAACAGACTAGCGGGGGGATTGTCTTC.

V is TRBV7-9 and J is TRBJ1-1; 10 bases map to TRBD1. The CDR3 consists of 15 residues. The germline V gene has CDR1 SEHNR and CDR2 FQNEAQ (reference sequence). V lost 7 bases to trimming and J lost 3 bases; unmatched junction nucleotides: 8. The CDR3 spells CASTDRGQVDTEAFF. CDR3 nucleotides: TGTGCCAGCACCGACAGGGGGCAGGTTGACACTGAAGCTTTCTTT.

V and J are TRBV5-1 and TRBJ2-1; the D is unclear. The V and J ends lost 6 bases and 0 bases respectively, with 10 bases between them. The CDR3 is 14 residues long. Germline CDR1 and CDR2: SGHRS and YFSETQ. CDR3 coding DNA: TGCGCCAGCACGATAGGGAACTCCTACAATGAGCAGTTCTTC. The encoded protein is CASTIGNSYNEQFF.

The sample holds a few counts of this clonotype. This sequence joins TRBV20-1 and TRBJ2-1; tentatively, D is TRBD2 (6 bases). V was clipped by 3 bases and J by 8 bases, with 11 bases between them. The CDR3 has 12 residues. From germline, CDR1 is DFQATT and CDR2 SNEGSKA (reference sequence). DNA of the CDR3: TGCAGTGCTAGGGGCGGGGAATATGAGCAGTTCTTC. Its protein is CSARGGEYEQFF.

This clonotype was seen a handful of times. The chain carries TRBV12-3 or TRBV12-4 and TRBJ1-5; D is unresolved. There are 14 residues in the CDR3. With 4 bases removed from V and 7 bases from J, the gap between germline ends came to 14 bases. CDR3: CASSSGEGRQPQHF. As DNA, the CDR3 is TGTGCCAGCAGTTCAGGCGAGGGTCGGCAGCCCCAGCATTTT.

This clonotype was counted only a few times. CDR3 coding DNA: TGTGCCAGCAGTTTTCGACCTCCGCAGAGTAGTAATGAGCAGTTCTTC. Translating gives CASSFRPPQSSNEQFF. V is TRBV6-5 and J is TRBJ2-1; D uncertain. The CDR3 sequence is 16 residues long. V lost 4 bases to trimming and J lost 7 bases, with 20 bases between them. CDR1 is MNHEY, CDR2 SVGAGI, per germline.

The chain carries TRBV5-5 and TRBJ1-1, with a possible D match to TRBD1 (6 bases). Per germline, CDR1 SGHKS and CDR2 YYEKEE (reference sequence). V was trimmed by 2 bases and J by 0 bases, leaving 17 bases between them. The CDR3 covers 17 residues. The CDR3 region is CASSFGQGTKMNTEAFF. The CDR3 region has the DNA TGTGCCAGCAGCTTTGGTCAGGGGACGAAAATGAACACTGAAGCTTTCTTT.

The chain uses TRBV20-1 and TRBJ2-7; 8 bases fit TRBD2. This CDR3 contains 15 residues. Germline V gives CDR1 DFQATT, CDR2 SNEGSKA (reference sequence). V was pared by 0 bases and J by 6 bases, with 10 bases of the junction left unmatched. The DNA of the CDR3 is TGCAGTGCTAGAGATCCGCGAGCGGGAGAGCTCGAGCAGTACTTC. As protein: CSARDPRAGELEQYF.

Here the CDR3 reads CASNPAGRTDTQYF. CDR3 in DNA: TGTGCCAGCAACCCCGCAGGACGCACAGATACGCAGTATTTT. V gene TRBV9 combines with J gene TRBJ2-3, with no clear D. The CDR3 is 14 amino acids. Trimming took 6 bases from V and 1 from J, leaving 12 bases between them. Germline CDR1 SGDLS, CDR2 YYNGEE.

This clonotype was counted a few times. One base away lies a much larger clone, so this may be a sequencing read error. V is TRBV12-3 or TRBV12-4 and J is TRBJ2-7; 9 nucleotides match TRBD2. Losses at the gene ends were 1 base for V and 1 base for J; bases not matched to a gene: 2. CDR3 size: 15 residues. The CDR3 sequence is CASSLVAGVSYEQYF. The CDR3 DNA sequence: TGTGCCAGCAGTTTAGTAGCGGGAGTATCCTACGAGCAGTACTTC.